These 10 T cell receptor beta chains originate from one sample sequenced in a study of T cells after posttransplantation cyclophosphamide. Controls had myeloablative marrow grafts with methotrexate and calcineurin inhibitor, sampled at 1 year. Sequenced by immunoSEQ multiplex PCR; TCRdb stores in-frame clones only, minus some. The repertoire includes over 20,000 clones, around 86% of them detected once, and about 2% sits in the top ten. Specimen: PBMCs, collected about 360 days after allogeneic stem cell transplant with calcineurin inhibitor and methotrexate. These receptors all come from a female patient aged 25-40 years who received an allogeneic stem cell transplant from an unrelated donor, was CMV-positive, and had acute and chronic GVHD. Some T cells here may be from the graft donor.

The chain couples TRBV19 to TRBJ2-1, with TRBD2 as a possible D gene (5 bases). With 7 bases removed from V and 7 bases from J, the gap between germline ends came to 14 bases. The CDR3 loop spans 13 amino acids. Germline CDR1 is LNHDA and CDR2 is SQIVND (reference sequence). This chain's CDR3 is CASNPVLGNEQFF. The DNA of the CDR3 is TGTGCCAGTAACCCAGTACTAGGAAATGAGCAGTTCTTC.

The chain has TRBV30 and TRBJ2-5, with D maybe TRBD2 (5 bases). Germline assignment: CDR1 GTSNPN and CDR2 SVGIG (reference sequence). This CDR3 is 12 amino acids long. Trimming removed 5 bases from V and 5 bases from J, with 12 bases in between. The DNA of the CDR3 is TGTGCCTGGGGACTGTCTGGGGAGACCCAGTACTTC. Translating it yields CAWGLSGETQYF.

This clone was recorded only once. CDR3 DNA: TGTGCCAGCTCTCTTAGCGGGGAGAACACCGGGGAGCTGTTTTTT. Its protein product is CASSLSGENTGELFF. This rearrangement joins TRBV18 to TRBJ2-2, with TRBD2 identical over 8 bases. This CDR3 region has 15 residues. Germline loops: CDR1 KGHSH, CDR2 LQKENI. Losses at the gene ends were 6 bases for V and 1 base for J; bases not matched to a gene: 4.

The chain uses TRBV28 and TRBJ1-2, with 7 bases that match TRBD1. The CDR3 spans 14 residues. V lost 8 bases and J lost 6; bases outside the gene matches: 12. Germline V gives CDR1 MDHEN, CDR2 SYDVKM. CDR3 region: CASSAAGQVDGYTF. In DNA, the CDR3 is TGTGCCAGCTCAGCCGCCGGACAGGTAGATGGCTACACCTTC.

The chain uses TRBV30 and TRBJ1-3; D is uncertain. Germline V gene sequence: CDR1 GTSNPN, CDR2 SVGIG (reference sequence). The CDR3 loop spans 13 amino acids. The V gene lost 1 base and the J gene lost 1 base, with 5 bases spanning the gap. CDR3 loop: CAWSAYSGNTIYF. DNA of the CDR3: TGTGCCTGGAGTGCCTATTCTGGAAACACCATATATTTT. The full variable domain, with the rest looked up from reference TRBV30 and TRBJ1-3, is SQTIHQWPATLVQPVGSPLSLECTVEGTSNPNLYWYRQAAGRGLQLLFYSVGIGQISSEVPQNLSASRPQDRQFILSSKKLLLSDSGFYLCAWSAYSGNTIYFGEGSWLTVV.

This rearrangement joins TRBV30 to TRBJ1-4; D is undetermined. The CDR3 has 12 amino acids. The ends were cut back, 0 bases at V and 8 bases at J, with 7 bases in the middle. Germline CDR1 and CDR2: GTSNPN and SVGIG (reference sequence). The CDR3 loop is CAWSVREEKLFF. The CDR3 nucleotides read TGTGCCTGGAGTGTACGTGAGGAAAAACTGTTTTTT.

The rearrangement joins TRBV15 to TRBJ1-5; tentatively, D is TRBD1 (6 bases). The CDR3 has 17 residues. With 5 bases removed from V and 9 bases from J, the gap between germline ends came to 26 bases. CDR1 is LNHNV, CDR2 YYDKDF, per germline (reference sequence). The CDR3 DNA sequence: TGTGCCACCAGCCGAGGGGGTCGTCGGGGAACTGTTGGGCCCCAGCATTTT. This codes for CATSRGGRRGTVGPQHF.

This clone was detected once. V usage is TRBV19 and J usage is TRBJ1-1, with 7 bases aligning to TRBD1. V was pared by 8 bases and J by 5 bases, with 8 bases of the junction left unmatched. The germline CDR1 and CDR2 sequences are LNHDA and SQIVND (reference sequence). The CDR3 runs 13 residues. The CDR3 sequence: CASAQGDWTEAFF. For the CDR3, the DNA is TGTGCCAGTGCGCAGGGGGATTGGACTGAAGCTTTCTTT.

This chain connects TRBV18 to TRBJ2-5; D might be TRBD1 (6 bases). This CDR3 spans 18 amino acids. Per the germline V gene, CDR1 is KGHSH and CDR2 is LQKENI. V gave up 3 bases and J gave up 0 bases, with 20 bases separating them. CDR3 in amino acids: CASSPGRTVPSYQETQYF. For the CDR3, the DNA is TGTGCCAGCTCACCTGGAAGGACAGTCCCATCGTACCAAGAGACCCAGTACTTC.

This chain links TRBV19 with TRBJ2-6; TRBD1 agrees at 8 bases. The CDR3 has 16 amino acids. The V gene's germline CDR1 is LNHDA and CDR2 SQIVND (reference sequence). V shed 9 bases, J shed 0 bases, and the junction held 7 bases outside the gene matches. CDR3 nucleotides: TGTGCCAGCCGACAGGGGTTTAGCTCTGGGGCCAACGTCCTGACTTTC. Translation gives CASRQGFSSGANVLTF.